This TCR beta chain was observed in a study of vaccination and CD4 T cells after COVID-19. Study information: Two of the convalescents were Hispanic, and convalescents were six males and four females.

TCRdb recomputed calls from the PCR reads with MiXCR, one row per CDR3 protein. The data contain approximately 19,000 distinct CDR3 sequences, approximately 60% of them singletons. Source: CD4+ T cells from blood, taken after SARS-CoV-2 vaccination. The clonotype comes from a human donor who had recovered from COVID-19.

CDR3 nucleotides: TGTGCCAGCAGCGCGGGACAGGGGTTTGGAAAACTGTTTTTT. Encoded protein: CASSAGQGFGKLFF. The gene calls are TRBV7-8 and TRBJ1-4; 10 nucleotides match TRBD1. Unmatched junction bases numbered 7, after V lost 5 bases and J lost 10 bases. Germline V gives CDR1 SGHVS, CDR2 FQNEAQ. The CDR3 has 14 amino acids.